This TCR beta chain was captured by sequencing in a study of T cells in Graves' hyperthyroidism and ophthalmopathy. Study conclusions and caveats: A model using 13 V-J features told ophthalmopathy apart from stable hyperthyroidism. Ophthalmopathy, as predicted by the model, came a median roughly 6.5 months after the prediction.

Amplification yielded TCR beta CDR3 regions, with RNA transcripts as the source. The HTBI primer set drove a first-round RT-PCR of the TCR CDR3. Using its own MiXCR run on the multiplex PCR reads, TCRdb lists one record per CDR3 protein. The sample gives about 600,000 distinct CDR3 sequences, roughly a sixth of which show up once; roughly 3.5% is in the top ten. Concerning this clonotype itself: What it binds is not known.

The CDR3 runs to 13 residues. The V and J ends lost 5 bases and 5 bases respectively, with 12 bases between them. Germline V lookup: CDR1 SGHAT, CDR2 FQNNGV. The study included ophthalmopathy patients with Clinical Activity Score at least 3, NOSPECS grade at least 4 and duration under 3 months. This receptor was identified in a woman in her forties with Graves' ophthalmopathy. The rearrangement links TRBV11-2 to TRBJ2-5; D ambiguous. The sample comprised blood. CDR3 sequence reads: CASSQGLTETQYF. In DNA, the CDR3 is TGTGCCAGCAGCCAAGGGCTGACCGAGACCCAGTACTTC.